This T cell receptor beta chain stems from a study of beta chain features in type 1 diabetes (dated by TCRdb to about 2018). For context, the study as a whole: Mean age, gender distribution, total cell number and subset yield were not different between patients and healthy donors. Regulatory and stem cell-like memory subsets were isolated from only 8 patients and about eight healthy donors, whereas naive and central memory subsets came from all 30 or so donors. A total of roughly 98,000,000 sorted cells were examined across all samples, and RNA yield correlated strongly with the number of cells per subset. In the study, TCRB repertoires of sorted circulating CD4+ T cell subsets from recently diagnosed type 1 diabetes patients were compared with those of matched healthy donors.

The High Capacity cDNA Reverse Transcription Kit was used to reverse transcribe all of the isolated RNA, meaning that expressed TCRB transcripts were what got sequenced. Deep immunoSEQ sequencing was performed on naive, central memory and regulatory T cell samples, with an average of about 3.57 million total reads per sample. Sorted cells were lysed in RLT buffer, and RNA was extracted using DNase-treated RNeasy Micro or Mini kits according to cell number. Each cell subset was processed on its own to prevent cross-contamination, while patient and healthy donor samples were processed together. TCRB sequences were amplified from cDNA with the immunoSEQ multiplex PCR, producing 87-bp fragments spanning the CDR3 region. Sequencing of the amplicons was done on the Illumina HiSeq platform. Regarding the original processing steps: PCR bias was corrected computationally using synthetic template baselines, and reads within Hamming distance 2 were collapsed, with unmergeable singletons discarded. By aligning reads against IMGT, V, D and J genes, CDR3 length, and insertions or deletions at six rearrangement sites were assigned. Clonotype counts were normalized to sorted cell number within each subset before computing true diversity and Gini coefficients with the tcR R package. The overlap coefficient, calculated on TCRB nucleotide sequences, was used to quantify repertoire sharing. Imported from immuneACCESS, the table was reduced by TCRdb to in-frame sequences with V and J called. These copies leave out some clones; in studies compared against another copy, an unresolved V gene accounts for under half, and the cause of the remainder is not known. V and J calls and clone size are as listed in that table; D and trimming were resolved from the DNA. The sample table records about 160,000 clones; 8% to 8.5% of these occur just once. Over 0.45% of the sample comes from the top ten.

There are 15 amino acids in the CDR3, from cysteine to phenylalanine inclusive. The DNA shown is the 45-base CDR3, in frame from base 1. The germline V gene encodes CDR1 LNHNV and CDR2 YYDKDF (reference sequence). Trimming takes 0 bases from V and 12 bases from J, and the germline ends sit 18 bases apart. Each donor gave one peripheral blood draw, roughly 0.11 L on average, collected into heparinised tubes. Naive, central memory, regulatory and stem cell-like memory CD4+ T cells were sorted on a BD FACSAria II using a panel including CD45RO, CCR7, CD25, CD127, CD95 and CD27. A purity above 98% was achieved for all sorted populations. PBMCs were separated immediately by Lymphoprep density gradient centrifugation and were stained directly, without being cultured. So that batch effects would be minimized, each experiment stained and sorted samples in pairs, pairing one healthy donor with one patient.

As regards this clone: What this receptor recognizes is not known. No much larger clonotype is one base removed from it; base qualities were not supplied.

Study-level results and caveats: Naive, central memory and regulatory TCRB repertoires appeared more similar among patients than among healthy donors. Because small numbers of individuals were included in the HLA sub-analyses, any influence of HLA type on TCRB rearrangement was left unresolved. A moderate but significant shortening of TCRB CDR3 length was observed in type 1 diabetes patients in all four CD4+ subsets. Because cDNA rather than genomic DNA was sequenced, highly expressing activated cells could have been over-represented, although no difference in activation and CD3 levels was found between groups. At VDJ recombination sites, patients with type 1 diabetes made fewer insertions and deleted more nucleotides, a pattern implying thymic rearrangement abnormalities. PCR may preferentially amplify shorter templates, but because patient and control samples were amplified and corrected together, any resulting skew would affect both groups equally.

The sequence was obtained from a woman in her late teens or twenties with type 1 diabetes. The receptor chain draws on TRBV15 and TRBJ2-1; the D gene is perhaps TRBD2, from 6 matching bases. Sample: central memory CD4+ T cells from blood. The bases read TGTGCCACCAGCAGAGATCAGGTAGCGGCCACGCGGCAGTTCTTC. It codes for CATSRDQVAATRQFF.